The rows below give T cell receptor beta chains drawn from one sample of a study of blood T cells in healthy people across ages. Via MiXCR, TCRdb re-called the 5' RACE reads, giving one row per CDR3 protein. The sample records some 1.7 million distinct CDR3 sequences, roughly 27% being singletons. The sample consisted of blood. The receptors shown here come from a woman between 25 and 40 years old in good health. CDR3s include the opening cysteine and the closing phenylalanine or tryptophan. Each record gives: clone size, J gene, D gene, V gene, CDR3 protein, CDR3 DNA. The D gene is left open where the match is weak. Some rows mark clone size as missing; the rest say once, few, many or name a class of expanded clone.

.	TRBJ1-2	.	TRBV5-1	CASSLDWRGSTNYGYTF	TGCGCCAGCAGCTTGGATTGGAGGGGGTCGACTAACTATGGCTACACCTTC
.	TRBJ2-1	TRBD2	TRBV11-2	CASSLFRLAGNEQFF	TGTGCCAGCAGCTTATTTAGGCTAGCGGGTAATGAGCAGTTCTTC
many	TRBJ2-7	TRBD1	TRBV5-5	CASSLGTGISYEQYF	TGTGCCAGCAGCTTGGGGACAGGGATCTCCTACGAGCAGTACTTC
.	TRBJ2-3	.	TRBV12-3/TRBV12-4	CASSRLRTQYF	TGTGCCAGCAGTAGACTTCGTACGCAGTATTTT
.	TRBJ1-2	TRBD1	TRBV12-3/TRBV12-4	CASSLGGALRGQGYTF	TGTGCCAGCAGTTTAGGAGGGGCTCTCAGGGGGCAAGGCTACACCTTC
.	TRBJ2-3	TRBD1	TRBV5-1	CASSANPGQSTDTQYF	TGCGCCAGCAGCGCCAACCCGGGACAGAGCACAGATACGCAGTATTTT
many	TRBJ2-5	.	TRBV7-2	CASSPLLGGETQYF	TGTGCCAGCAGCCCCCTTCTCGGGGGTGAGACCCAGTACTTC
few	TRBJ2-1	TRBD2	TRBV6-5	CASNPPGGKRYNEQFF	TGTGCCAGCAACCCACCCGGGGGGAAAAGATACAATGAGCAGTTCTTC
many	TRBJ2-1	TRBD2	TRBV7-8	CASSLGGGTSGRLDEQFF	TGTGCCAGCAGCTTAGGAGGAGGGACTAGCGGGAGGCTCGATGAGCAGTTCTTC
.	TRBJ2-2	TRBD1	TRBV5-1	CASSSGTGGTGELFF	TGCGCCAGCAGCTCCGGGACAGGGGGCACCGGGGAGCTGTTTTTT
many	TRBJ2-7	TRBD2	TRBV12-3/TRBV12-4	CASSFRLAGGNEQYF	TGTGCCAGCAGTTTTAGATTAGCGGGGGGGAACGAGCAGTACTTC
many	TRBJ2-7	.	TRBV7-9	CASSFEGSSYEQYF	TGCGCCAGCAGCTTCGAGGGCAGCTCCTACGAGCAGTACTTC
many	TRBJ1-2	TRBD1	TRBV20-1	CSVYNPTGADYGYTF	TGCAGTGTATACAACCCGACAGGGGCAGACTATGGCTACACCTTC
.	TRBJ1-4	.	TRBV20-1	CSAGAYEKLFF	TGCAGTGCTGGAGCTTATGAAAAACTGTTTTTT
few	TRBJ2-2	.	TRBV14	CASSQSQASGELFF	TGTGCCAGCAGCCAATCGCAGGCGTCCGGGGAGCTGTTTTTT
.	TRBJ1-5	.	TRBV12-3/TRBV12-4	CASSSDNYQPQHF	TGTGCCAGCAGCTCTGACAATTATCAGCCCCAGCATTTT
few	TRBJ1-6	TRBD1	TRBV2	CASRGQAYNSPLHF	TGTGCCAGCAGGGGACAGGCCTATAATTCACCCCTCCACTTT
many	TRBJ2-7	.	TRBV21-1	CASSKALLWASSGTASYEQYF	TGTGCCAGCAGCAAAGCGCTATTATGGGCCTCATCCGGGACAGCCTCCTACGAGCAGTACTTC
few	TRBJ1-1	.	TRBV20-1	CSASPGQTEAFF	TGCAGTGCTAGTCCAGGGCAGACTGAAGCTTTCTTT
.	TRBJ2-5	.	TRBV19	CASSTNTETQYF	TGTGCCAGTAGTACCAATACGGAGACCCAGTACTTC
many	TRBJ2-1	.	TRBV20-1	CSADNGISYNEQFF	TGCAGTGCTGATAATGGTATTTCCTACAATGAGCAGTTCTTC
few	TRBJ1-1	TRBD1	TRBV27	CASSLGGQGANTEAFF	TGTGCCAGCAGTTTAGGCGGTCAGGGGGCGAACACTGAAGCTTTCTTT
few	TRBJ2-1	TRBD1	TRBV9	CASSVDYRGQSYNEQFF	TGTGCCAGCAGCGTAGATTATCGGGGACAGTCCTACAATGAGCAGTTCTTC
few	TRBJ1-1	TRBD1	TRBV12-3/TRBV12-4	CASRSGQMNTEAFF	TGTGCCAGCAGGTCGGGACAGATGAACACTGAAGCTTTCTTT
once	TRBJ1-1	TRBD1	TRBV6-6	CASGRTSTGEGTEAFF	TGTGCCAGCGGTCGCACCTCCACAGGGGAAGGGACTGAAGCTTTCTTT
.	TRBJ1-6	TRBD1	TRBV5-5	CASSPVGTENSPPHF	TGTGCCAGCTCCCCAGTGGGGACAGAGAATTCACCCCCCCACTTT
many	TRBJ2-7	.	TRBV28	CASSPPGFRPPYEQYF	TGTGCCAGCAGTCCCCCGGGGTTTCGCCCGCCCTACGAGCAGTACTTC
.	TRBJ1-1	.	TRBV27	CASSSGPSQRDTEAFF	TGTGCCAGCAGTTCGGGTCCGTCCCAACGGGACACTGAAGCTTTCTTT
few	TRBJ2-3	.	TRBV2	CASSPSGPTDTQYF	TGTGCCAGCAGTCCCTCGGGACCTACAGATACGCAGTATTTT
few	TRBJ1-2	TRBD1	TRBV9	CASSGRTGVNYGYTF	TGTGCCAGCAGCGGTCGGACAGGGGTGAACTATGGCTACACCTTC
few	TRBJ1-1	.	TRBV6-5	CASSYSDGRATEAFF	TGTGCCAGCAGTTACTCGGATGGGAGGGCAACTGAAGCTTTCTTT
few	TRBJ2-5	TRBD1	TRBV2	CAIDTGAETQYF	TGTGCCATTGATACAGGGGCGGAGACCCAGTACTTC
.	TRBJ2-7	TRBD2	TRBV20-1	CSASPGTSIGGEQYF	TGCAGTGCTAGTCCTGGGACTAGTATCGGGGGCGAGCAGTACTTC
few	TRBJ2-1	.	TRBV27	CASRQGTSYNEQFF	TGTGCCAGCAGGCAGGGGACCTCCTACAATGAGCAGTTCTTC
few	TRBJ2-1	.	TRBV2	CASSGVVPNEQFF	TGTGCCAGCAGTGGGGTGGTTCCAAATGAGCAGTTCTTC
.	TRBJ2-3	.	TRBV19	CASSMATPDTQYF	TGTGCCAGTAGTATGGCCACCCCAGATACGCAGTATTTT
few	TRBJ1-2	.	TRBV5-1	CASRSQTIRQSNYGYTF	TGCGCCAGCAGATCCCAGACGATCCGACAGTCTAACTATGGCTACACCTTC